The present entry profiles one T cell receptor beta chain with its context. Its antigen is currently unknown. CDR1 and CDR2 from the germline V gene are SGHAT and FQNNGV. V was trimmed by 3 bases and J by 4 bases, leaving 10 bases between them. The CDR3 consists of 13 residues. The PCR contained 60 Vbeta and 13 Jbeta primers. Clones were read by immunoSEQ multiplex PCR, and TCRdb kept only the in-frame ones, dropping some. Of roughly 100,000 clones in the sample, 65% to 75% were seen once. Healthy people donating bone marrow made up the donors. This entry is derived from a study of cytomegalovirus exposure and HLA in healthy donors. Whole-study findings and limits: Sequence variants that were highly shared formed a cluster that was likely a sequencing artifact. Fewer N-insertions (relative to the roughly 630-donor mean) were reportedly seen in an Asian-associated ancestry cluster in a later analysis.

The sequencing input was PBMCs. The TCR sequence derives from a female donor in good health and CMV-seronegative. V usage is TRBV11-2 and J usage is TRBJ2-7; D may be TRBD2 (6 bases). The CDR3 reads CASSFSSAYEQYF. CDR3 nucleotide sequence: TGTGCCAGCAGCTTTTCTAGCGCATACGAGCAGTACTTC.